The 10 T cell receptor beta chains in this list originate from one sample, sequenced in a study of siplizumab effects on memory and regulatory T cells. The table came from immunoSEQ multiplex PCR; TCRdb's copy has only in-frame clones and leaves some out. Of approximately 100,000 clones in the sample, about 91% were seen once. The sequenced sample consisted of CD4+ T cells sorted from blood. Receptor source: a human donor in good health. Some clones in this sample may be carry-over from other donors' samples.

This clone was observed once. This chain links TRBV29-1 with TRBJ2-3, with D unresolved. The CDR3 is 16 amino acids. Germline CDR1 reads SQVTM; CDR2 reads ANQGSEA. Trimming removed 4 bases from V and 0 bases from J, with 17 bases in between. Here the CDR3 DNA reads TGCAGCGTTGCCCACTCCAAGGGCCGAAGCACAGATACGCAGTATTTT. This gives the protein CSVAHSKGRSTDTQYF.

A note on this clone: The sample has other DNA sequences that encode this CDR3 too. This chain joins TRBV5-4 and TRBJ2-1, with unresolved D. Trimming took 0 bases from V and 0 from J, leaving 7 bases between them. CDR1 is SGHNT and CDR2 is YYREEE in the germline V gene (reference sequence). The length of the CDR3 is 15 residues. The CDR3 spells CASSLGGSSYNEQFF. The DNA for the CDR3 is TGTGCCAGCAGCTTGGGCGGTAGCTCCTACAATGAGCAGTTCTTC.

The CDR3 bases are TGTGCCAGCAGGAGGGACGCCGGCACCGGGGAGCTGTTTTTT. Its protein is CASRRDAGTGELFF. The V and J genes are TRBV2 and TRBJ2-2; D tentatively fits TRBD1 or TRBD2 (5 bases each). The CDR3 is 14 amino acids. The V end lost 6 bases, the J end lost 4 bases, and 12 bases lay between the germline ends. CDR1 and CDR2 (germline): SNHLY, FYNNEI. Using reference TRBV2 and TRBJ2-2 for the parts outside the CDR3, the full variable domain is EPEVTQTPSHQVTQMGQEVILRCVPISNHLYFYWYRQILGQKVEFLVSFYNNEISEKSEIFDDQFSVERPDGSNFTLKIRSTKLEDSAMYFCASRRDAGTGELFFGEGSRLTVL.

The rearrangement uses TRBV15 and TRBJ2-1; D is undetermined. This CDR3 has 15 amino acids. Germline CDR1 and CDR2: LNHNV and YYDKDF (reference sequence). Trimming cost V 0 bases and J 2 bases, with 8 bases left between them. CDR3: CATSRDGSPYNEQFF. CDR3 coding DNA: TGTGCCACCAGCAGAGATGGGTCCCCCTACAATGAGCAGTTCTTC.

V is TRBV13 and J is TRBJ1-1, with TRBD1 identical over 9 bases. Germline CDR1 PRHDT, CDR2 FYEKMQ (reference sequence). Trimming removed 6 bases from V and 5 bases from J; junction bases left unmatched: 7. The CDR3 sequence is 14 residues long. This chain's CDR3 is CASSKGDRVTEAFF. The CDR3, as DNA: TGTGCCAGCAGTAAGGGGGACAGGGTGACTGAAGCTTTCTTT.

The chain is built from TRBV11-1 and TRBJ2-7, with TRBD1 matching 7 bases. The CDR3 is 14 amino acids. V lost 5 bases and J lost 5; bases outside the gene matches: 9. The V gene's germline CDR1 is SGHAT and CDR2 FQDESV (reference sequence). CDR3 protein: CASSQTWDSNEQYF. Here the CDR3 DNA reads TGTGCCAGCAGCCAAACTTGGGACAGTAACGAGCAGTACTTC.

The chain carries TRBV18 and TRBJ1-2; a weak D match, TRBD1 (6 bases). This CDR3 has 15 amino acids. The V gene lost 1 base and the J gene lost 3 bases, with 12 bases spanning the gap. Germline V lookup: CDR1 KGHSH, CDR2 LQKENI. CDR3 DNA sequence: TGTGCCAGCTCACCACTAACAGGGCCCGACTATGGCTACACCTTC. The encoded protein is CASSPLTGPDYGYTF.

V is TRBV5-4 and J is TRBJ1-4; D might be TRBD1 (5 bases). V lost 0 bases to trimming and J lost 4 bases, with 7 bases between them. The CDR3 consists of 14 residues. The germline CDR1 and CDR2 sequences are SGHNT and YYREEE (reference sequence). The CDR3 DNA is TGTGCCAGCAGCTTGGGAGGGGATAATGAAAAACTGTTTTTT. Amino acids: CASSLGGDNEKLFF. Full variable domain (rest looked up from reference TRBV5-4 and TRBJ1-4): ETGVTQSPTHLIKTRGQQVTLRCSSQSGHNTVSWYQQALGQGPQFIFQYYREEENGRGNFPPRFSGLQFPNYSSELNVNALELDDSALYLCASSLGGDNEKLFFGSGTQLSVL.

This chain joins TRBV7-3 and TRBJ2-1; maybe TRBD1 (6 bases). Trimming removed 1 base from V and 9 bases from J, with 16 bases in between. The germline V gene has CDR1 SGHTA and CDR2 FQGTGA. The CDR3 is 15 amino acids. The CDR3 nucleotides read TGTGCCAGCAGCTTAAATTTAGGGGGTTCGGGTGAGCAGTTCTTC. It is translated as CASSLNLGGSGEQFF. Based on the CDR3 plus reference TRBV7-3 and TRBJ2-1, the full variable domain is GAGVSQTPSNKVTEKGKYVELRCDPISGHTALYWYRQSLGQGPEFLIYFQGTGAADDSGLPNDRFFAVRPEGSVSTLKIQRTERGDSAVYLCASSLNLGGSGEQFFGPGTRLTVL.

This clone was detected once. The chain combines TRBV6-5 with TRBJ2-6; either TRBD1 or TRBD2 may fit D (5 bases each). V was trimmed by 1 base and J by 2 bases, leaving 6 bases between them. The length of the CDR3 is 15 residues. The V gene's germline CDR1 is MNHEY and CDR2 SVGAGI. Here the CDR3 DNA reads TGTGCCAGCAGTTACTGGGGGACTGGGGCCAACGTCCTGACTTTC. Amino acid sequence: CASSYWGTGANVLTF.